This T cell receptor (beta chain) was observed in a study of post-analysis software for immune sequencing data. Whole-study findings and limits: Controls' normalized Chao1 diversity significantly exceeded that of multiple sclerosis patients. Compared with controls, patients had more of about 5 TRBV segments, including TRBV5-6, TRBV5-1 and TRBV20-1.

For this clonotype: Its specificity is not known.

Tagging with unique molecular identifiers was a feature of the TCR beta cDNA libraries. Via MiXCR, TCRdb re-called the PCR reads, giving one row per CDR3 protein. The sample consists of about 820,000 distinct CDR3 sequences, roughly 50% of them appearing once. The V gene's germline CDR1 is MNHNY and CDR2 SVGAGI (reference sequence). The CDR3 loop spans 12 amino acids. V was trimmed by 6 bases and J by 7 bases, leaving 12 bases between them. The receptor's source is a girl between 5 and 17 years old with multiple sclerosis. The chain recombines TRBV6-6 with TRBJ1-2; D gene unclear. The sequenced sample consisted of blood. The CDR3 sequence is CASRDRPLGYTF. In DNA, the CDR3 is TGTGCCAGCAGGGATAGACCCCTTGGCTACACCTTC.